This T cell receptor beta chain originates from a study of beta chain features in type 1 diabetes. V was pared by 0 bases and J by 5 bases, with 11 bases between. The CDR3 is 14 residues long. Looked up from germline, CDR1 is SGHDT and CDR2 is YYEEEE. Since all of the isolated RNA was reverse transcribed, expressed TCRB transcripts were what got sequenced. TCRdb's copy holds only in-frame clones and misses some; the assay was immunoSEQ multiplex PCR. The sample yields some 410,000 clones, roughly an eighth seen once. Via CD45RO/CCR7/CD25/CD127/CD95/CD27, cells of the CD4+ naive, central memory, regulatory and stem cell-like memory subsets were sorted.

This chain uses TRBV5-6 with TRBJ2-5, with TRBD2 as a possible D gene (6 bases). This TCR came from a woman aged 18-30 years in good health. Source material: naive CD4+ T cells from blood. The CDR3 coding sequence is TGTGCCAGCAGCTTGGGACTAGTGGGCGAGACCCAGTACTTC. This sequence encodes CASSLGLVGETQYF.